These T cell receptor beta chains were read from a single sample in a study of blood T cell repertoires in COVID-19. Some clones are missing from TCRdb's copy, which holds only in-frame ones; the method was immunoSEQ multiplex PCR. The sample shows roughly 290,000 clones, 70% to 90% of them seen only once. Sequenced: PBMCs or T cells enriched from blood (not recorded which). Every receptor here comes from a woman aged 25-40 years who had recovered from COVID-19. CDR3s include the opening cysteine and the closing phenylalanine or tryptophan. A D gene is named only where the DNA matches it firmly. Rows may omit the clone size; those that give it use once, few, many or a size class.

j_gene,abundance,v_gene,d_gene,CDR3aa,CDR3nt
TRBJ2-1,once,TRBV19,TRBD2,CASSIGTSGALEQFF,TGTGCCAGTAGTATAGGGACTAGCGGGGCCCTAGAGCAGTTCTTC
TRBJ2-2,NA,TRBV5-1,TRBD1,CASSFTGGFDTGELFF,TGCGCCAGCAGCTTCACAGGGGGCTTTGACACCGGGGAGCTGTTTTTT
TRBJ1-5,NA,TRBV16,NA,CASSQFQQLDQPQHF,TGTGCCAGCAGCCAATTCCAACAATTGGATCAGCCCCAGCATTTT
TRBJ1-1,NA,TRBV7-3,NA,CASSRGSGDTEAFF,TGTGCCAGCAGCCGAGGATCCGGGGACACTGAAGCTTTCTTT
TRBJ2-3,NA,TRBV6-6,TRBD2,CASSSGLAVGADTQYF,TGTGCCAGCAGTTCGGGACTAGCGGTGGGTGCAGATACGCAGTATTTT
TRBJ2-1,NA,TRBV25-1,NA,CASSDGANEQFF,TGTGCCAGCAGTGACGGAGCAAATGAGCAGTTCTTC
TRBJ2-2,NA,TRBV18,NA,CASSPTGDTNTGELFF,TGTGCCAGCTCACCGACGGGTGATACGAACACCGGGGAGCTGTTTTTT
TRBJ1-5,NA,TRBV5-6,NA,CASSLGIASQPQHF,TGTGCCAGCAGCTTGGGTATAGCAAGTCAGCCCCAGCATTTT
TRBJ1-2,NA,TRBV6-5,TRBD1,CASSYSDRNYGYTF,TGTGCCAGCAGTTACTCGGACAGGAACTATGGCTACACCTTC
TRBJ2-1,NA,TRBV6-5,NA,CASKFGDYNEQFF,TGTGCCAGCAAATTCGGGGACTACAATGAGCAGTTCTTC
TRBJ2-5,NA,TRBV28,TRBD1,CASSLRQGAETQYF,TGTGCCAGCAGTTTAAGACAGGGGGCAGAGACCCAGTACTTC
TRBJ1-5,once,TRBV7-2,NA,CASSLESVYSNQPQHF,TGTGCCAGCAGCTTAGAGTCCGTCTATAGCAATCAGCCCCAGCATTTT
TRBJ2-1,many,TRBV10-1,TRBD2,CASSTGGTSGFQFF,TGCGCCAGCAGTACGGGAGGTACTAGCGGGTTCCAGTTCTTC
TRBJ1-3,NA,TRBV11-2,NA,CASSISTGSGNTIYF,TGTGCCAGCAGCATAAGCACGGGCTCTGGAAACACCATATATTTT
TRBJ1-1,NA,TRBV15,TRBD1,CATSRGGQGGTEAFF,TGTGCCACCAGCAGAGGAGGACAGGGAGGGACTGAAGCTTTCTTT
TRBJ2-1,NA,TRBV2,TRBD1,CASRPDRGRSYNEQFF,TGTGCCAGCAGGCCGGACAGGGGAAGGTCCTACAATGAGCAGTTCTTC
TRBJ1-5,NA,TRBV18,NA,CASSQGVIGNQPQHF,TGTGCCAGCTCACAGGGGGTTATAGGCAATCAGCCCCAGCATTTT
TRBJ1-2,NA,TRBV5-1,TRBD1,CASSLGGGADYGYTF,TGCGCCAGCAGCTTGGGAGGGGGCGCGGACTATGGCTACACCTTC
TRBJ1-2,NA,TRBV9,TRBD1,CASSGRDREIYGYTF,TGTGCCAGCAGCGGCCGGGACAGGGAAATTTATGGCTACACCTTC
TRBJ2-3,NA,TRBV27,TRBD2,CASSSGLAGGWDTQYF,TGTGCCAGCAGTTCCGGACTAGCGGGAGGGTGGGATACGCAGTATTTT
TRBJ2-7,few,TRBV2,TRBD2,CASSPLAGIYEQYF,TGTGCCAGCTCCCCACTAGCGGGGATCTACGAGCAGTACTTC
TRBJ2-1,NA,TRBV27,TRBD2,CASSLQLAGNEQFF,TGTGCCAGCAGTTTACAACTAGCGGGGAATGAGCAGTTCTTC
TRBJ1-2,NA,TRBV6-5,TRBD1,CASSLIRDRDGYTF,TGTGCCAGCAGTCTGATCCGGGACAGGGATGGCTACACCTTC
TRBJ1-1,NA,TRBV24-1,NA,CATSERFATEAFF,TGTGCCACCAGTGAACGGTTTGCCACTGAAGCTTTCTTT
TRBJ2-1,NA,TRBV10-3,TRBD1,CAISPPGQGLNEQFF,TGTGCCATCAGCCCTCCGGGACAGGGTCTCAATGAGCAGTTCTTC
TRBJ2-1,NA,TRBV4-1,TRBD2,CASSQVITSGGNEQFF,TGCGCCAGCAGCCAAGTCATTACTAGCGGGGGGAATGAGCAGTTCTTC
TRBJ1-6,few,TRBV5-1,NA,CASSPDRNSPLHF,TGCGCCAGCAGCCCCGACAGGAATTCACCCCTCCACTTT
TRBJ2-2,NA,TRBV3-1/TRBV3-2,NA,CASSQVGGAGNTGELFF,TGTGCCAGCAGCCAAGTCGGCGGGGCGGGGAACACCGGGGAGCTGTTTTTT
TRBJ2-3,few,TRBV5-1,NA,CASSSWSASVGTDTQYF,TGCGCCAGCAGTTCATGGTCAGCTAGCGTTGGCACAGATACGCAGTATTTT